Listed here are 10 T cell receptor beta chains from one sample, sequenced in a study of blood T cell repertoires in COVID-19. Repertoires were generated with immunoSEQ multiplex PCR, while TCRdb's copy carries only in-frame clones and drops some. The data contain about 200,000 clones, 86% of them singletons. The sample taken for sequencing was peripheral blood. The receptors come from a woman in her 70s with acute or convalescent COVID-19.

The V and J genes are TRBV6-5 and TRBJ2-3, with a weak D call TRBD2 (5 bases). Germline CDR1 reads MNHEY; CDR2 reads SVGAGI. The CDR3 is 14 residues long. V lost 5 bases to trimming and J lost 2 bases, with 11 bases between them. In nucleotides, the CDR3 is TGTGCCAGCAGTACCCCCCGGGACACAGATACGCAGTATTTT. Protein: CASSTPRDTDTQYF.

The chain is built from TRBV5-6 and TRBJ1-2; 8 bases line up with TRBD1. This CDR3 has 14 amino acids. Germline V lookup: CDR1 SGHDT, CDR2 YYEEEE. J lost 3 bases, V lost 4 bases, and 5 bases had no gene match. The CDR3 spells CASSQTGVDYGYTF. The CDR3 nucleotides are TGTGCCAGCAGCCAGACAGGGGTTGACTATGGCTACACCTTC.

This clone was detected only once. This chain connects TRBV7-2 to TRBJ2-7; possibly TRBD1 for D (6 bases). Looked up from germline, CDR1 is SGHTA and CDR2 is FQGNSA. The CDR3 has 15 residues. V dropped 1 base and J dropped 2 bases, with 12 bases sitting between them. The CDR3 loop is CASSLVGQGPYEQYF. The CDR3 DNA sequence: TGTGCCAGCAGCTTAGTTGGGCAGGGGCCCTACGAGCAGTACTTC.

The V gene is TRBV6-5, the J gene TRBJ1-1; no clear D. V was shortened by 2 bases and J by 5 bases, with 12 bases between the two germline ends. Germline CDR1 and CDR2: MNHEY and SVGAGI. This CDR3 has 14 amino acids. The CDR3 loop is CASSYGHVRTEAFF. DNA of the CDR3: TGTGCCAGCAGTTACGGGCACGTTCGGACTGAAGCTTTCTTT.

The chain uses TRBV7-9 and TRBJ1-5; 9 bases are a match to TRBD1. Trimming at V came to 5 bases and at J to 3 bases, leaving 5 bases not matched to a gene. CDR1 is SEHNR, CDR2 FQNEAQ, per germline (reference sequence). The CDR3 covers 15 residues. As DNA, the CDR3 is TGTGCCAGCAGCCCACAGGGGGCCCCCAATCAGCCCCAGCATTTT. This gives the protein CASSPQGAPNQPQHF.

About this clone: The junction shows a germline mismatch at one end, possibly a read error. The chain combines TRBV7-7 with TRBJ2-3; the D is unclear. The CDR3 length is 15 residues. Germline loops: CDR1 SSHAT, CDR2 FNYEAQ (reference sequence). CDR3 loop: CASSPSPFATDTQYF. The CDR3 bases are TGTGCTAGCAGCCCCAGTCCTTTTGCCACAGATACGCAGTATTTT. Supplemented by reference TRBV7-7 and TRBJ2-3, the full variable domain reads GAGVSQSPRYKVTKRGQDVTLRCDPISSHATLYWYQQALGQGPEFLTYFNYEAQPDKSGLPSDRFSAERPEGSISTLTIQRTEQRDSAMYRCASSPSPFATDTQYFGPGTRLTVL.

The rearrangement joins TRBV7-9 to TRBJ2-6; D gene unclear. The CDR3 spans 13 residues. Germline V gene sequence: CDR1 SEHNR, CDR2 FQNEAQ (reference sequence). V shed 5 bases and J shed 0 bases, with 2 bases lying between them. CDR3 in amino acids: CASSHSGANVLTF. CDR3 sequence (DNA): TGTGCCAGCAGCCACTCTGGGGCCAACGTCCTGACTTTC. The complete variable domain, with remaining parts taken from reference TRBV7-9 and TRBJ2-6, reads DTGVSQNPRHKITKRGQNVTFRCDPISEHNRLYWYRQTLGQGPEFLTYFQNEAQLEKSRLLSDRFSAERPKGSFSTLEIQRTEQGDSAMYLCASSHSGANVLTFGAGSRLTVL.

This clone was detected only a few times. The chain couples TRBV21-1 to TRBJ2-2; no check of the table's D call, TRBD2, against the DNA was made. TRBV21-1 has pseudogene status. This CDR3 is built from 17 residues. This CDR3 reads CASSPKGGDRNTGELFF. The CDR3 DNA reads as TGTGCCAGCAGTCCTAAGGGGGGGGATCGGAACACCGGGGAGCTGTTTTTT.

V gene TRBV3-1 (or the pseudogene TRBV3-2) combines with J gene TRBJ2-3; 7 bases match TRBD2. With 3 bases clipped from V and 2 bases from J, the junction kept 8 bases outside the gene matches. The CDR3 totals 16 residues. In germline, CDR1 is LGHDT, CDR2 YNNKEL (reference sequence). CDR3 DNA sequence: TGTGCCAGCAGCCATCCCAGCGGGACCTCCACAGATACGCAGTATTTT. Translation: CASSHPSGTSTDTQYF.

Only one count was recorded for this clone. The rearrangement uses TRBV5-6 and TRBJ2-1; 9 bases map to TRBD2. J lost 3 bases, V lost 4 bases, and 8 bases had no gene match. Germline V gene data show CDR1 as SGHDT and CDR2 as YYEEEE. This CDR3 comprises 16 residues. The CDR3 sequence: CASSHRSGRDYNEQFF. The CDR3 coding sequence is TGTGCCAGCAGCCACCGTAGCGGGAGAGACTACAATGAGCAGTTCTTC.